This TCR beta chain was recorded in a study of blood T cell repertoires in COVID-19. Study overall: Acute and convalescent COVID-19 samples came from the United States, Italy and Spain. T cells, B-cell-depleted T cells, or PBMCs provided the cDNA or gDNA that served as material.

This CDR3 is built from 15 residues. V shed 6 bases and J 1 base; nucleotides not matched to a gene: 3. Germline V gives CDR1 MNHEY, CDR2 SVGAGI. Assay: immunoSEQ multiplex PCR; the TCRdb copy retains only in-frame clones and omits some. Of approximately 200,000 clones in the sample, around 85% were seen once. The sequence was obtained from a person between 65 and 80 years old with COVID-19, enrolled during active disease. Sequences were obtained from peripheral blood. The chain has TRBV6-5 and TRBJ2-3; TRBD2 matches at 11 bases. Written as DNA, the CDR3 is TGTGCCAGCAGCTTAGCGGGAGGGGGCACAGATACGCAGTATTTT. Protein: CASSLAGGGTDTQYF.